This T cell receptor beta chain is drawn from a study of blood T cells in healthy people across ages. About the study: About one barcoded beta molecule was captured per two T cells (by template switching). General study results and limits: Unsorted PBMCs blocked a conclusive comparison of naive and antigen-experienced cells. Naive T cell percentage and TCR beta diversity correlated strongly.

Turning to this clonotype: Its antigen is unidentified.

Together with a sample-barcoded 5' primer, a J-beta primer mix was included in a second PCR lasting about 6 to 11 cycles. One entry per CDR3 protein, called by TCRdb with MiXCR from the 5' RACE reads. This sample carries some 1,500,000 distinct CDR3 sequences, approximately 42% of them seen once, and the ten largest clones take 4%. The V end was cut by 2 bases, the J end by 2 bases, with 16 bases between. Germline-derived CDR1 and CDR2 are MDHEN and SYDVKM. This CDR3 has 16 amino acids. The specimen sequenced was blood. V is TRBV28 and J is TRBJ2-7, with D perhaps given as TRBD1 or TRBD2 (5 bases each). The source of this sequence is a woman under 30 in good health. CDR3 coding DNA: TGTGCCAGCAGTTTACTCACTTTGGGGGAGACCTACGAGCAGTACTTC. This gives the protein CASSLLTLGETYEQYF.